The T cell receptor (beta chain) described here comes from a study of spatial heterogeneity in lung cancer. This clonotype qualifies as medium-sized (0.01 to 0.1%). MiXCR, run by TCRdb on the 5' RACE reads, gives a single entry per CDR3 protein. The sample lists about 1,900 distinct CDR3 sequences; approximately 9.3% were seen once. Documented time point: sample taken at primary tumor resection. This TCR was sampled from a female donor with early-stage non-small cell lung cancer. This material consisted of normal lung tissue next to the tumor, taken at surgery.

CDR3 DNA sequence: TGCGCCAGCAGCCAAGGCCCCAATAGCGAGCAGTACTTC. Amino acids: CASSQGPNSEQYF. This rearrangement joins TRBV4-1 to TRBJ2-7, with D unclear. CDR1 and CDR2 (germline): MGHRA, YSYEKL. The V end lost 1 base, the J end lost 6 bases, and 10 bases lay between the germline ends. This CDR3 is built from 13 residues.